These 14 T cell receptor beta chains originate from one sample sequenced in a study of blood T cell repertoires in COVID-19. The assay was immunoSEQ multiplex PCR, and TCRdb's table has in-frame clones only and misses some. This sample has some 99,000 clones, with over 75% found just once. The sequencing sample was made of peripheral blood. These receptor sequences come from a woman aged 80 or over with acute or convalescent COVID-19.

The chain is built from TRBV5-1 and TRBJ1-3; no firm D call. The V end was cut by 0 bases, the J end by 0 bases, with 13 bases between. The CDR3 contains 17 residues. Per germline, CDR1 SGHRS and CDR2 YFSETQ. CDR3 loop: CASSLDGFTDSGNTIYF. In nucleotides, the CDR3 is TGCGCCAGCAGCTTGGATGGGTTCACAGACTCTGGAAACACCATATATTTT.

CDR3 loop: CASSAGQGARQPQHF. For the CDR3, the DNA is TGTGCCAGTAGTGCAGGACAGGGGGCAAGGCAGCCCCAGCATTTT. The gene calls are TRBV19 and TRBJ1-5; 11 bases map to TRBD1. Germline CDR1 is LNHDA and CDR2 is SQIVND (reference sequence). Trimming took 5 bases from V and 7 from J; bases not matched to a gene: 7. This CDR3 has 15 amino acids.

CDR3 sequence (DNA): TGTGCCACCAGCAGAGACCAGACAGGGGGGCAAGAAAAACTGTTTTTT. Protein product: CATSRDQTGGQEKLFF. The chain links TRBV15 to TRBJ1-4, with 9 nucleotides matching TRBD1. The CDR3 runs 16 residues. Germline CDR1 and CDR2: LNHNV and YYDKDF (reference sequence). V trimming: 0 bases; J trimming: 8 bases; junction bases outside the gene matches: 7.

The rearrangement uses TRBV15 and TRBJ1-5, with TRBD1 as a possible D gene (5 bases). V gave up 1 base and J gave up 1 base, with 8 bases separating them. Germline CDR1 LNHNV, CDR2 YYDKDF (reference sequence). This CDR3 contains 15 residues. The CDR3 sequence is CATSRAGRSNQPQHF. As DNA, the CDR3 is TGTGCCACCAGCAGAGCAGGGAGGAGCAATCAGCCCCAGCATTTT.

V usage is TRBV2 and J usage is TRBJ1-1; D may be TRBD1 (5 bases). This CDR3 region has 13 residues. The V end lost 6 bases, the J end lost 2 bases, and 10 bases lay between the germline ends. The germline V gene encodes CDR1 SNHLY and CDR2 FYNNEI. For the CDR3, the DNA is TGTGCCAGCAGCCCCAGGGAAAACACTGAAGCTTTCTTT. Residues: CASSPRENTEAFF.

The CDR3 protein is CASSLLGQGIRPDTQYF. CDR3 coding DNA: TGTGCCAGCAGTCTCCTTGGGCAGGGAATACGCCCAGATACGCAGTATTTT. This chain connects TRBV27 to TRBJ2-3; maybe TRBD1 (5 bases). The CDR3 has 17 residues. Per germline, CDR1 MNHEY and CDR2 SMNVEV (reference sequence). The V end was cut by 5 bases, the J end by 4 bases, with 22 bases between.

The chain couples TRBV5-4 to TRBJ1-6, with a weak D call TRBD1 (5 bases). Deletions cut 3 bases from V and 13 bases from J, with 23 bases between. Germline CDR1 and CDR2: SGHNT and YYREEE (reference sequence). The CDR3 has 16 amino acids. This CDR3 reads CASSSGTAGGGSPLHF. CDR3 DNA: TGTGCCAGCAGCTCCGGGACGGCTGGAGGAGGGTCTCCCCTCCACTTT.

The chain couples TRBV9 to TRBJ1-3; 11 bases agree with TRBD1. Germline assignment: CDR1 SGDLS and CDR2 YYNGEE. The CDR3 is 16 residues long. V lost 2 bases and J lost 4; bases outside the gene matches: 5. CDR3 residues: CASSVGQGAKGNTIYF. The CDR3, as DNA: TGTGCCAGCAGCGTCGGACAGGGGGCGAAAGGAAACACCATATATTTT.

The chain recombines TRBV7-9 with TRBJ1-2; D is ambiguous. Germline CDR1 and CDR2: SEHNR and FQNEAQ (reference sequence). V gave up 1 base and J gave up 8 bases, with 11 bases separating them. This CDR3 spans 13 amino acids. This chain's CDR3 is CASSLVGFGGYTF. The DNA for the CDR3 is TGTGCCAGCAGCTTAGTAGGTTTCGGGGGCTACACCTTC.

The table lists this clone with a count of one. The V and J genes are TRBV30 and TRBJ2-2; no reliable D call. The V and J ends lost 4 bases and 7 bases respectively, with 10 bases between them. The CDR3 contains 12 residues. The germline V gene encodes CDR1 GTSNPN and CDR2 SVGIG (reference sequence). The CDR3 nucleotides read TGTGCCTGGAACCCTGTCGGCGGGGAGCTGTTTTTT. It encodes CAWNPVGGELFF.

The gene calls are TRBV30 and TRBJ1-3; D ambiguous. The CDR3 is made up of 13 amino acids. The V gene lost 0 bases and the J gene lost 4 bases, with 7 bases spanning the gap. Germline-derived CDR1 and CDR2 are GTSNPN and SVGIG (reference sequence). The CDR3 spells CAWSVAGGNTIYF. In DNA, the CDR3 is TGTGCCTGGAGTGTGGCAGGCGGAAACACCATATATTTT.

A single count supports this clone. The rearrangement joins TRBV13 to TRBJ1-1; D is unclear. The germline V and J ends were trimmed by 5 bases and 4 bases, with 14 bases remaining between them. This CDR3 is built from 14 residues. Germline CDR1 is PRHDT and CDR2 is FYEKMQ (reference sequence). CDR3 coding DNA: TGTGCCAGCAGCCGCCCCGAGGCAACCACTGAAGCTTTCTTT. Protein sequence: CASSRPEATTEAFF.

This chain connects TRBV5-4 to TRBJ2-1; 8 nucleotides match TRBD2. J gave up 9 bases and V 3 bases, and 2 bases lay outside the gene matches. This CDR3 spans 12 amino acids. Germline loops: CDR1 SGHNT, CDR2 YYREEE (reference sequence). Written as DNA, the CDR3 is TGTGCCAGCAGCTCCCGGGGGGGTGAGCAGTTCTTC. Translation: CASSSRGGEQFF.

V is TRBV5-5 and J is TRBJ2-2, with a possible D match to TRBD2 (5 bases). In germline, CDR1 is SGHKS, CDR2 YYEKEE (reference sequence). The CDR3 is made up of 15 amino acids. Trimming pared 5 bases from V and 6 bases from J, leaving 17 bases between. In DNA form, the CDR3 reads TGTGCCAGCAGATTATTCTACGGAGGCGCCGGGGAGCTGTTTTTT. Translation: CASRLFYGGAGELFF.